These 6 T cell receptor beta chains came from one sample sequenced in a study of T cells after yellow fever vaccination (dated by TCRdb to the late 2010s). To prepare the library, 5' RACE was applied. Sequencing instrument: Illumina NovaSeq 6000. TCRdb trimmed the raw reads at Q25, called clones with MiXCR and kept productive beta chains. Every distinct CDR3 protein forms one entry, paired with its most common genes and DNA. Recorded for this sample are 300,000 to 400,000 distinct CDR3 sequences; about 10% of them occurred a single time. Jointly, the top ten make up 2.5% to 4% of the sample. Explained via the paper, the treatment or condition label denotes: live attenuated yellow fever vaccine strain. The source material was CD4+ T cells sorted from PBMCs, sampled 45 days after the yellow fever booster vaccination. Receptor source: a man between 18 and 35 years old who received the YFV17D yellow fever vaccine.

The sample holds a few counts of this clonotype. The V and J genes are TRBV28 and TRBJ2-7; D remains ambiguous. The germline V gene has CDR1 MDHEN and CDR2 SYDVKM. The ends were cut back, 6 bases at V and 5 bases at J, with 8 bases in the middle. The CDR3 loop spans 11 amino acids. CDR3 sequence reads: CASRSYNEQYV. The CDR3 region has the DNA TGTGCCAGCAGATCGTACAACGAGCAGTACGTC.

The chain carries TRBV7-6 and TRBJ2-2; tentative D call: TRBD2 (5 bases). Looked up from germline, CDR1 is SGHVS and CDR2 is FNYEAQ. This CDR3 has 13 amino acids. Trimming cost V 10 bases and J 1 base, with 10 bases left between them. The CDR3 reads CATRAKNTGELFF. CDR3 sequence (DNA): TGTGCCACGAGGGCCAAGAACACCGGGGAGCTGTTTTTT.

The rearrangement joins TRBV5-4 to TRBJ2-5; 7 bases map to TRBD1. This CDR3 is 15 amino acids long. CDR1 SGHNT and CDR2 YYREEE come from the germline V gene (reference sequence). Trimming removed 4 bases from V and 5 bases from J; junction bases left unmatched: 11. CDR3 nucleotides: TGTGCCAGCAGCACCGCAGGGGGAATGGGTGAGACCCAGTACTTC. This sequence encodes CASSTAGGMGETQYF.

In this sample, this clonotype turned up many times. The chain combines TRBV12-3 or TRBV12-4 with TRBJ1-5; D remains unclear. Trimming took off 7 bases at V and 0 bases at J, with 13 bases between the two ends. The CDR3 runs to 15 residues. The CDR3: CASKPGTYSNQPQHF. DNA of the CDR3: TGTGCCAGCAAACCGGGAACCTATAGCAATCAGCCCCAGCATTTT.

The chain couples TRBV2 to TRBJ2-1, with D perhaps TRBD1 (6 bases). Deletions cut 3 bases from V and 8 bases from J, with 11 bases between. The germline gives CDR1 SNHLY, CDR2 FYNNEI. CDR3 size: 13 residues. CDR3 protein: CASSDLPGDEQFF. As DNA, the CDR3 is TGTGCCAGCAGTGATTTGCCAGGGGATGAGCAGTTCTTC.

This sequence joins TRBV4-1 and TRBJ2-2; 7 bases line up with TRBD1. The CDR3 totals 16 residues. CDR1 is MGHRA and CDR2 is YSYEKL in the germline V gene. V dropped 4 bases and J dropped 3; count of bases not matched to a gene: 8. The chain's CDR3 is CASSPAPGQHTGELFF. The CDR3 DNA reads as TGCGCCAGCAGCCCAGCCCCGGGACAGCACACCGGGGAGCTGTTTTTT.